A selection of T cell receptor beta chains follows, all from one sample in a study of blood T cell repertoires in COVID-19. Only in-frame clones appear in the TCRdb table, and some are missing; sequencing was by immunoSEQ multiplex PCR. The sample yields around 250,000 clones, 70% to 90% seen once. Sequencing was done on a sample of PBMCs or T cells enriched from blood (not recorded which). Receptor source: a woman aged 50 to 65 who had been exposed to COVID-19. Both conserved end residues are part of each CDR3. D genes are given only for firm matches. Some rows have no size entry. The others give once, few or many, or a class for an expanded clone.

few TRBJ2-2 TRBV28 . CASSLGYTGELFF TGTGCCAGCAGTCTCGGTTACACCGGGGAGCTGTTTTTT
. TRBJ1-2 TRBV3-1/TRBV3-2 . CASSPDNLYGYTF TGTGCCAGCAGTCCCGACAACCTCTATGGCTACACCTTC
. TRBJ2-5 TRBV11-2 . CASSPSGFSQETQYF TGTGCCAGCAGCCCATCCGGGTTTAGCCAAGAGACCCAGTACTTC
. TRBJ1-3 TRBV5-1 . CASSLRGSGNTIYF TGCGCCAGCAGCCTCCGGGGATCTGGAAACACCATATATTTT
. TRBJ1-1 TRBV19 . CASSLRVCTEAFF TGTGCCAGTAGCCTCAGGGTCTGTACTGAAGCTTTCTTT
. TRBJ1-4 TRBV27 TRBD1 CASGVDRGLEKLFF TGTGCCAGCGGGGTAGACAGGGGGCTTGAAAAACTGTTTTTT
. TRBJ1-5 TRBV19 . CASSIFSPSAGSNQPQHF TGTGCCAGTAGTATTTTCAGTCCTTCAGCGGGAAGCAATCAGCCCCAGCATTTT
. TRBJ1-2 TRBV9 . CASSPSTARGYGYTF TGTGCCAGCAGCCCGTCGACAGCCAGGGGCTATGGCTACACCTTC
. TRBJ1-6 TRBV7-9 . CASSLEKRAAINSPLHF TGTGCCAGCAGCTTGGAGAAAAGAGCGGCCATAAATTCACCCCTCCACTTT
. TRBJ2-3 TRBV7-6 TRBD1 CASSFAQGAGTDTQYF TGTGCCAGCAGCTTCGCCCAGGGGGCTGGGACAGATACGCAGTATTTT
. TRBJ1-1 TRBV28 . CASLGGALGTFF TGTGCCAGCCTCGGGGGGGCCTTAGGAACTTTCTTT
. TRBJ1-1 TRBV7-9 . CASSSTGTRGTEAFF TGTGCCAGCAGCTCGACCGGGACTAGGGGCACTGAAGCTTTCTTT
. TRBJ1-2 TRBV18 TRBD1 CASSPQGQANYGYTF TGTGCCAGCTCACCACAGGGACAGGCGAACTATGGCTACACCTTC
. TRBJ1-2 TRBV9 . CASSGRGNYGYTF TGTGCCAGCAGCGGGCGGGGAAACTATGGCTACACCTTC
. TRBJ1-6 TRBV7-9 TRBD1 CASSSGGGQGNSPLHF TGTGCCAGCAGCTCAGGCGGCGGACAGGGTAATTCACCCCTCCACTTT
once TRBJ2-3 TRBV7-9 . CASSPEVPGTQYF TGTGCCAGCAGCCCAGAAGTCCCAGGCACGCAGTATTTT
. TRBJ1-5 TRBV28 TRBD1 CASSFDRGQPQHF TGTGCCAGCAGCTTTGACAGGGGTCAGCCCCAGCATTTT
. TRBJ1-1 TRBV15 TRBD1 CATSPTDRVTEAFF TGTGCCACCAGTCCGACCGACAGGGTCACTGAAGCTTTCTTT
few TRBJ1-1 TRBV5-1 . CASSLAPMGGPLEAFF TGCGCCAGCAGTTTGGCCCCAATGGGAGGTCCGCTTGAAGCTTTCTTT
few TRBJ2-7 TRBV5-5 . CASSYDFYEQYF TGTGCCAGCAGCTATGACTTCTACGAGCAGTACTTC
. TRBJ2-5 TRBV18 TRBD2 CASSPGLAKETQYF TGTGCCAGCTCACCGGGACTAGCGAAAGAGACCCAGTACTTC
. TRBJ1-2 TRBV12-3/TRBV12-4 . CASTREGYGYTF TGTGCCAGCACCAGGGAGGGCTATGGCTACACCTTC
. TRBJ1-4 TRBV11-2 . CASSMGTLTNEKLFF TGTGCCAGCAGCATGGGGACTTTAACTAATGAAAAACTGTTTTTT
. TRBJ1-2 TRBV6-6 TRBD1 CASSYSTGATYYGYTF TGTGCCAGCAGTTATTCGACAGGGGCTACGTACTATGGCTACACCTTC
few TRBJ1-2 TRBV28 . CASTTPEGGYTF TGTGCCAGCACTACTCCGGAGGGGGGCTACACCTTC
. TRBJ2-1 TRBV12-5 . CASGLADEQFF TGTGCTAGTGGTTTGGCAGATGAGCAGTTCTTC
. TRBJ2-1 TRBV3-1/TRBV3-2 TRBD2 CASSHPGLAGYNEQFF TGTGCCAGCAGCCATCCTGGACTAGCGGGGTACAATGAGCAGTTCTTC
. TRBJ1-5 TRBV2 . CASGGEVGYQPQHF TGTGCCAGCGGGGGGGAGGTAGGGTATCAGCCCCAGCATTTT
. TRBJ2-5 TRBV5-1 . CASSFTTGGETQYF TGCGCCAGCAGCTTCACTACCGGAGGGGAGACCCAGTACTTC
. TRBJ1-4 TRBV3-1/TRBV3-2 TRBD1 CASSQGGQGGREKLFF TGTGCCAGCAGCCAAGGTGGACAGGGGGGAAGAGAAAAACTGTTTTTT
. TRBJ2-1 TRBV3-1/TRBV3-2 . CASSQVGGGANEQFF TGTGCCAGCAGCCAAGTTGGAGGGGGGGCCAATGAGCAGTTCTTC
. TRBJ2-1 TRBV24-1 TRBD1 CATKGQGPLSYNEQFF TGTGCCACCAAGGGACAGGGTCCTCTCTCCTACAATGAGCAGTTCTTC